These T cell receptor beta chains were read from a single sample in a study of blood T cell repertoires in COVID-19. TCRdb's copy holds only in-frame clones and misses some; the assay was immunoSEQ multiplex PCR. Of approximately 250,000 clones detected, approximately 86% appear once; the ten largest clones hold approximately 8.2%. The sample was peripheral blood. The receptors were sampled from a man aged 40-50 years with active or convalescent COVID-19. CDR3s include the opening cysteine and the closing phenylalanine or tryptophan. Each record gives: clone size, V gene, J gene, CDR3 length, D gene, CDR3 protein, CDR3 DNA. The D gene is left open where the match is weak. Expanded clones get a size class; other rows say once, few or many, or leave the size out.

abundance: few
v_gene: TRBV5-1
j_gene: TRBJ2-1
len: 12
d_gene: .
CDR3aa: CASTITRNEQFF
CDR3nt: TGCGCCAGCACCATAACTAGAAATGAGCAGTTCTTC

abundance: .
v_gene: TRBV24-1
j_gene: TRBJ1-2
len: 11
d_gene: .
CDR3aa: CATSESDGYTF
CDR3nt: TGTGCCACCAGTGAATCAGATGGCTACACCTTC

abundance: .
v_gene: TRBV5-4
j_gene: TRBJ1-4
len: 14
d_gene: TRBD1
CDR3aa: CASSPGQGTGKLFF
CDR3nt: TGTGCCAGCAGCCCGGGACAGGGAACGGGAAAACTGTTTTTT

abundance: .
v_gene: TRBV3-1/TRBV3-2
j_gene: TRBJ1-4
len: 16
d_gene: TRBD1
CDR3aa: CASSQAGDRGNEKLFF
CDR3nt: TGTGCCAGCAGCCAAGCTGGGGACAGGGGTAATGAAAAACTGTTTTTT

abundance: .
v_gene: TRBV11-2
j_gene: TRBJ1-1
len: 14
d_gene: TRBD1
CDR3aa: CASSQGQDLYEAFF
CDR3nt: TGTGCCAGCAGCCAGGGACAGGACCTCTATGAAGCTTTCTTT

abundance: .
v_gene: TRBV28
j_gene: TRBJ1-2
len: 15
d_gene: .
CDR3aa: CASTRAGADYYGYTF
CDR3nt: TGTGCCAGCACTAGGGCGGGGGCGGACTACTATGGCTACACCTTC

abundance: .
v_gene: TRBV5-1
j_gene: TRBJ2-7
len: 14
d_gene: TRBD1
CDR3aa: CASSWGQGPYEQYF
CDR3nt: TGCGCCAGCAGCTGGGGACAGGGCCCCTACGAGCAGTACTTC

abundance: .
v_gene: TRBV24-1
j_gene: TRBJ2-7
len: 14
d_gene: TRBD2
CDR3aa: CATGGTSGNGEQYF
CDR3nt: TGTGCCACCGGCGGGACTAGCGGGAATGGAGAGCAGTACTTC

abundance: .
v_gene: TRBV6-5
j_gene: TRBJ2-4
len: 11
d_gene: .
CDR3aa: CASTEGDIQYF
CDR3nt: TGTGCCAGCACCGAGGGGGACATTCAGTACTTC

abundance: .
v_gene: TRBV6-5
j_gene: TRBJ2-6
len: 14
d_gene: .
CDR3aa: CAAWERAGANVLTF
CDR3nt: TGTGCCGCATGGGAGAGGGCTGGGGCCAACGTCCTGACTTTC

abundance: .
v_gene: TRBV6-5
j_gene: TRBJ1-1
len: 13
d_gene: .
CDR3aa: CASSYTGLTEAFF
CDR3nt: TGTGCCAGCAGTTACACAGGGCTCACTGAAGCTTTCTTT

abundance: few
v_gene: TRBV2
j_gene: TRBJ2-3
len: 16
d_gene: TRBD2
CDR3aa: CASSERAGGGPDTQYF
CDR3nt: TGTGCCAGCAGTGAAAGAGCGGGAGGAGGTCCAGATACGCAGTATTTT

abundance: .
v_gene: TRBV2
j_gene: TRBJ2-2
len: 15
d_gene: TRBD1
CDR3aa: CASSGQGASTGELFF
CDR3nt: TGTGCCAGCAGCGGACAGGGAGCGAGCACCGGGGAGCTGTTTTTT

abundance: .
v_gene: TRBV7-2
j_gene: TRBJ1-3
len: 14
d_gene: .
CDR3aa: CASSLALSGNTIYF
CDR3nt: TGTGCCAGCAGCTTAGCCCTCTCTGGAAACACCATATATTTT

abundance: .
v_gene: TRBV24-1
j_gene: TRBJ1-5
len: 12
d_gene: .
CDR3aa: CATGGNNQPQHF
CDR3nt: TGTGCCACCGGGGGGAACAATCAGCCCCAGCATTTT

abundance: .
v_gene: TRBV5-1
j_gene: TRBJ2-5
len: 14
d_gene: .
CDR3aa: CASSLGGGAETQYF
CDR3nt: TGCGCCAGCAGCTTGGGGGGCGGGGCAGAGACCCAGTACTTC

abundance: once
v_gene: TRBV10-1
j_gene: TRBJ2-5
len: 16
d_gene: TRBD1
CDR3aa: CASSETAMTGRETQYF
CDR3nt: TGCGCCAGCAGTGAGACGGCTATGACAGGGCGGGAGACCCAGTACTTC

abundance: .
v_gene: TRBV11-3
j_gene: TRBJ2-1
len: 15
d_gene: TRBD2
CDR3aa: CASSLEGRAGDEQFF
CDR3nt: TGTGCCAGCAGCTTAGAGGGGAGGGCGGGCGATGAGCAGTTCTTC

abundance: .
v_gene: TRBV7-2
j_gene: TRBJ1-2
len: 13
d_gene: .
CDR3aa: CASSHGQIYGYTF
CDR3nt: TGTGCCAGCAGCCACGGACAGATCTATGGCTACACCTTC

abundance: .
v_gene: TRBV28
j_gene: TRBJ1-4
len: 14
d_gene: TRBD1
CDR3aa: CASRTGGEVEKLFF
CDR3nt: TGTGCCAGCAGGACAGGGGGAGAGGTTGAAAAACTGTTTTTT

abundance: .
v_gene: TRBV9
j_gene: TRBJ2-7
len: 13
d_gene: .
CDR3aa: CAIVAWGGGEQYF
CDR3nt: TGTGCCATTGTGGCATGGGGGGGCGGCGAGCAGTACTTC

abundance: .
v_gene: TRBV4-2
j_gene: TRBJ1-2
len: 14
d_gene: .
CDR3aa: CASSQEDTSYGYTF
CDR3nt: TGTGCCAGCAGCCAAGAGGACACCAGCTATGGCTACACCTTC

abundance: .
v_gene: TRBV4-1
j_gene: TRBJ1-3
len: 17
d_gene: TRBD1
CDR3aa: CASSQERVTGSGNTIYF
CDR3nt: TGCGCCAGCAGCCAAGAAAGGGTGACAGGGAGTGGAAACACCATATATTTT

abundance: .
v_gene: TRBV24-1
j_gene: TRBJ2-3
len: 14
d_gene: .
CDR3aa: CATSEREMLDTQYF
CDR3nt: TGTGCCACCAGTGAGAGGGAGATGTTGGATACGCAGTATTTT